This T cell receptor (beta chain) derives from a study of Ad26.COV2.S vaccination and SARS-CoV-2 variants. Some clones are missing from TCRdb's copy, which holds only in-frame ones; the method was immunoSEQ multiplex PCR. Of about 410,000 clones listed, around nine tenths were seen once; the top ten hold around 1.8%. Findings and limits, study-wide: Vaccine recipients surpassed placebo recipients in spike-specific TCR breadth. Vaccine and placebo recipients had comparable breadth of non-spike TCRs.

Described treatment: roughly 20 received Ad26.COV2.S at low or high dose, single or two shots; about 5 received placebo; per-sample allocation not given. The samples were gathered on day 63 after the first injection of vaccine or placebo. An Ad26 vector carrying the Wuhan-strain SARS-CoV-2 spike served as the vaccine. About this clone: The antigen is not known.

V gave up 2 bases and J gave up 9 bases, with 17 bases separating them. The CDR3 is 15 amino acids. From germline, CDR1 is SGHTA and CDR2 FQGTGA. Sequences were derived from peripheral blood, sampled in a trial of Ad26.COV2.S vaccine versus placebo. This clonotype originated in a person between 18 and 60 years old who received the Ad26.COV2.S COVID-19 vaccine or a placebo. V usage is TRBV7-3 and J usage is TRBJ2-1, with D possibly matching TRBD1 (6 bases). CDR3 bases: TGTGCCAGCAGCTTACTTGCAGGGGAGTATAGTGAGCAGTTCTTC. Its translation: CASSLLAGEYSEQFF.